A single sample gave rise to the 16 T cell receptor beta chains below, sequenced in a study of blood T cell repertoires in COVID-19. Sequenced by immunoSEQ multiplex PCR; TCRdb stores in-frame clones only, minus some. The sample lists about 120,000 clones, about four fifths occurring once. Sequenced material: peripheral blood. These receptor sequences come from a man in his fifties or sixties with active or convalescent COVID-19.

The genes are TRBV11-2 and TRBJ1-1; D unclear. The CDR3 has 15 residues. From germline, CDR1 is SGHAT and CDR2 FQNNGV. Trimming took 5 bases from V and 2 from J, leaving 15 bases between them. CDR3 sequence reads: CASSRSGTANTEAFF. CDR3 coding DNA: TGTGCCAGCAGCCGGTCAGGAACGGCCAACACTGAAGCTTTCTTT. Using reference TRBV11-2 and TRBJ1-1 for the parts outside the CDR3, the full variable domain is EAGVAQSPRYKIIEKRQSVAFWCNPISGHATLYWYQQILGQGPKLLIQFQNNGVVDDSQLPKDRFSAERLKGVDSTLKIQPAKLEDSAVYLCASSRSGTANTEAFFGQGTRLTVV.

V is TRBV9 and J is TRBJ2-3; TRBD1 is a possible D gene (5 bases). V dropped 3 bases and J dropped 0 bases, with 17 bases sitting between them. This CDR3 region has 17 residues. Looked up from germline, CDR1 is SGDLS and CDR2 is YYNGEE. The CDR3 sequence: CASSGRFGQPSTDTQYF. The CDR3 coding sequence is TGTGCCAGCAGCGGGCGTTTCGGACAACCTAGCACAGATACGCAGTATTTT.

The chain uses TRBV5-1 and TRBJ2-4, with 9 bases identical to TRBD1. Germline loops: CDR1 SGHRS, CDR2 YFSETQ. With V trimmed by 0 bases and J by 0 bases, 10 bases remained unmatched. This CDR3 contains 19 residues. CDR3 in amino acids: CASSLARTGDVIAKNIQYF. The CDR3 DNA reads TGCGCCAGCAGCTTGGCAAGGACAGGGGATGTTATAGCCAAAAACATTCAGTACTTC.

This clone showed up just once. The V and J genes are TRBV19 and TRBJ2-7, with TRBD2 identical over 11 bases. The junction had 7 bases not matched to a gene; V was cut back by 3 bases and J by 6 bases. Per germline, CDR1 LNHDA and CDR2 SQIVND (reference sequence). There are 15 residues in the CDR3. The DNA of the CDR3 is TGTGCCAGTAGTATTAAGACTAGCGGGAATGCCGAGCAGTACTTC. It encodes CASSIKTSGNAEQYF. The full variable domain, in which reference TRBV19 and TRBJ2-7 provide the parts outside the CDR3, is DGGITQSPKYLFRKEGQNVTLSCEQNLNHDAMYWYRQDPGQGLRLIYYSQIVNDFQKGDIAEGYSVSREKKESFPLTVTSAQKNPTAFYLCASSIKTSGNAEQYFGPGTRLTVT.

The table lists this clone with a few counts. This chain uses TRBV25-1 with TRBJ1-6, with 10 positions matching TRBD1. This CDR3 contains 15 residues. V trimming: 8 bases; J trimming: 8 bases; junction bases outside the gene matches: 9. Germline CDR1 is MGHDK and CDR2 is SYGVNS. The CDR3 reads CASGGGTGVDSPLHF. CDR3 nucleotide sequence: TGTGCCAGCGGGGGGGGGACAGGGGTAGATTCACCCCTCCACTTT.

The V and J genes are TRBV29-1 and TRBJ2-3; 7 nucleotides align to TRBD1. This CDR3 contains 14 residues. Germline CDR1 and CDR2: SQVTM and ANQGSEA. V lost 8 bases to trimming and J lost 3 bases; unmatched junction nucleotides: 11. In nucleotides, the CDR3 is TGCAGCCAGATGATAGGGGGCAGGACAGATACGCAGTATTTT. Its translation is CSQMIGGRTDTQYF.

The rearrangement uses TRBV6-2 or TRBV6-3 and TRBJ2-2; TRBD1 matches at 10 bases. The V gene's germline CDR1 is MNHEY and CDR2 SVGEGT. The CDR3 has 19 residues. J gave up 3 bases and V 0 bases, and 10 bases lay outside the gene matches. The CDR3 spells CASSYSTSEGQGYTGELFF. The CDR3 region has the DNA TGTGCCAGCAGTTACTCGACGTCAGAGGGACAGGGGTACACCGGGGAGCTGTTTTTT.

The table lists this clone with a few counts. The rearrangement links TRBV2 to TRBJ1-3; unclear D gene. V lost 6 bases, J lost 0 bases, and 9 bases lay in between. CDR3 size: 14 residues. The germline CDR1 and CDR2 sequences are SNHLY and FYNNEI. The CDR3 sequence: CASSPGGSGNTIYF. CDR3 nucleotide sequence: TGTGCCAGCAGCCCCGGCGGCTCTGGAAACACCATATATTTT.

J is TRBJ1-2 and V is TRBV7-2; 8 bases match TRBD1. The length of the CDR3 is 14 residues. Germline CDR1 is SGHTA and CDR2 is FQGNSA. Trimming cost V 5 bases and J 4 bases; bases outside gene matches: 6. The CDR3, as DNA: TGTGCCAGCAGCCCACGACAGGGGAGCTATGGCTACACCTTC. The encoded protein is CASSPRQGSYGYTF.

V gene TRBV25-1 combines with J gene TRBJ2-5, with 10 positions matching TRBD1. Trimming at V came to 3 bases and at J to 4 bases, leaving 8 bases not matched to a gene. CDR3 size: 16 residues. Per germline, CDR1 MGHDK and CDR2 SYGVNS. CDR3 nucleotide sequence: TGTGCCAGCAGTGACGCCAGACAGGGGGCTGGAGAGACCCAGTACTTC. Translated: CASSDARQGAGETQYF.

V gene TRBV4-3 combines with J gene TRBJ2-7; 11 bases map to TRBD1. CDR1 is LGHNA and CDR2 is YSLEER in the germline V gene. V was clipped by 4 bases and J by 3 bases; unmatched bases: 5. CDR3 length: 15 amino acids. Here the CDR3 reads CASSPLGQGGYEQYF. The CDR3 coding sequence is TGCGCCAGCAGCCCCCTGGGACAGGGGGGCTACGAGCAGTACTTC.

The gene calls are TRBV27 and TRBJ1-2; D gene ambiguous. CDR1 is MNHEY, CDR2 SMNVEV, per germline (reference sequence). The CDR3 totals 13 residues. Deletions cut 2 bases from V and 8 bases from J, with 12 bases between. CDR3 sequence (DNA): TGTGCCAGCAGTTTAGGCCAGGTCGGAGGCTACACCTTC. Translated, it gives CASSLGQVGGYTF.

This clone showed up just once. The V gene is TRBV28, the J gene TRBJ2-1, with D maybe TRBD2 (7 bases). V shed 3 bases and J shed 10 bases, with 10 bases lying between them. The CDR3 length is 12 residues. Germline V gene lookup returns CDR1 MDHEN and CDR2 SYDVKM. The CDR3 nucleotides read TGTGCCAGCAGTTTGAGGGGGGGCGAGCAGTTCTTC. It encodes CASSLRGGEQFF.

The V call is TRBV28, the J call TRBJ2-2, with a possible D match to TRBD2 (5 bases). CDR3 length: 13 residues. Trimming took 2 bases from V and 4 from J, leaving 5 bases between them. CDR1 and CDR2 from the germline V gene are MDHEN and SYDVKM. The DNA for the CDR3 is TGTGCCAGCAGTTTAGAGGGCACCGGGGAGCTGTTTTTT. As protein: CASSLEGTGELFF.

The chain couples TRBV2 to TRBJ2-7; 7 bases fit TRBD1. The germline V gene encodes CDR1 SNHLY and CDR2 FYNNEI. Trimming at V came to 5 bases and at J to 3 bases, leaving 7 bases not matched to a gene. CDR3 length: 14 amino acids. The CDR3: CASSRGRAFYEQYF. The CDR3 nucleotides are TGTGCCAGCAGTAGGGGGCGGGCTTTCTACGAGCAGTACTTC.

The chain couples TRBV3-1 (or the pseudogene TRBV3-2) to TRBJ1-1; TRBD1 might be the D (6 bases). V lost 2 bases to trimming and J lost 6 bases, with 25 bases between them. CDR3 length: 18 amino acids. Per the germline V gene, CDR1 is LGHDT and CDR2 is YNNKEL (reference sequence). The chain's CDR3 is CASSQRLYRAYVPPEAFF. The CDR3 bases are TGTGCCAGCAGCCAACGTCTTTACAGGGCGTATGTACCTCCTGAAGCTTTCTTT.